These 14 T cell receptor beta chains were all obtained from the same sample, sequenced in a study of shared clonotypes between healthy human individuals. Sequenced by immunoSEQ multiplex PCR; TCRdb stores in-frame clones only, minus some. The sample has roughly 2 million clones, 95% seen once. Sequencing was done on a sample of naive CD4+ T cells sorted from blood. Subset given: CD45RA+ positively selected. The receptors come from a man aged 18 to 29 in good health.

This chain connects TRBV5-1 to TRBJ2-3; 7 nucleotides match TRBD2. Germline CDR1 SGHRS, CDR2 YFSETQ. The CDR3 covers 15 residues. V lost 8 bases and J lost 3; bases outside the gene matches: 12. In nucleotides, the CDR3 is TGCGCCAGGGTTGGAGGGACTACCACTACAGATACGCAGTATTTT. This codes for CARVGGTTTTDTQYF. Complete variable domain (other parts from reference TRBV5-1 and TRBJ2-3): KAGVTQTPRYLIKTRGQQVTLSCSPISGHRSVSWYQQTPGQGLQFLFEYFSETQRNKGNFPGRFSGRQFSNSRSEMNVSTLELGDSALYLCARVGGTTTTDTQYFGPGTRLTVL.

The rearrangement joins TRBV6-6 to TRBJ1-6; no reliable D call. In germline, CDR1 is MNHNY, CDR2 SVGAGI (reference sequence). CDR3 length equals 14 residues. Trimming left V 5 bases short and J 5 bases short, with 10 bases between. CDR3 loop: CASSPRPNNSPLHF. The CDR3 coding sequence is TGTGCCAGCAGTCCCCGTCCGAATAATTCACCCCTCCACTTT.

The chain joins TRBV2 to TRBJ1-1; D unresolved. Germline CDR1 and CDR2: SNHLY and FYNNEI. CDR3 length: 15 amino acids. The V gene lost 6 bases and the J gene lost 0 bases, with 14 bases spanning the gap. CDR3: CASREDRALNTEAFF. The CDR3 DNA is TGTGCCAGCAGGGAGGATAGGGCCTTGAACACTGAAGCTTTCTTT.

The rearrangement links TRBV2 to TRBJ1-6, with D unclear. V was pared by 6 bases and J by 8 bases, with 20 bases between. CDR1 SNHLY and CDR2 FYNNEI come from the germline V gene. There are 16 residues in the CDR3. The CDR3, as DNA: TGTGCCAGCAGCCAACGAGGGAGGAATATGGATTCACCCCTCCACTTT. Its protein product is CASSQRGRNMDSPLHF.

The rearrangement joins TRBV5-4 to TRBJ1-1; 7 bases align to TRBD1. The CDR3 has 15 amino acids. The germline V gene encodes CDR1 SGHNT and CDR2 YYREEE (reference sequence). After removal of 4 bases from V and 1 base from J, the junction contained 7 bases not matched to a gene. CDR3 sequence: CASSTQDRKNTEAFF. CDR3 DNA sequence: TGTGCCAGCAGCACACAGGACAGGAAGAACACTGAAGCTTTCTTT.

V gene TRBV2 combines with J gene TRBJ1-4; no clear D gene. CDR1 is SNHLY, CDR2 FYNNEI, per germline. V lost 8 bases and J 5 bases, leaving 15 bases between the germline ends. The CDR3 is 14 amino acids. Written as DNA, the CDR3 is TGTGCCAGCTCCTCCAGCCTTCAAAATGAAAAACTGTTTTTT. Translating it yields CASSSSLQNEKLFF.

The CDR3 sequence: CASSLSSANRKVYNEQFF. CDR3 nucleotide sequence: TGCGCCAGCAGCTTGTCGTCAGCTAACAGGAAGGTCTACAATGAGCAGTTCTTC. This chain joins TRBV5-1 and TRBJ2-1, with D perhaps TRBD1 (5 bases). The ends were cut back, 1 base at V and 3 bases at J, with 20 bases in the middle. The CDR3 is 18 residues long. Germline V CDR1 and CDR2: SGHRS, YFSETQ.

This rearrangement joins TRBV5-1 to TRBJ2-4; D ambiguous. The CDR3 spans 13 residues. Germline V CDR1 and CDR2: SGHRS, YFSETQ. Deletions cut 4 bases from V and 5 bases from J, with 10 bases between. Written as DNA, the CDR3 is TGCGCCAGCAGCGTGGACGGACAAAACATTCAGTACTTC. Translating it yields CASSVDGQNIQYF.

A note on this clone: This sample also contains other DNA sequences that code for the same CDR3. V and J are TRBV2 and TRBJ2-1; no firm D call. The CDR3 is 12 amino acids. The V and J ends lost 3 bases and 6 bases respectively, with 6 bases between them. The germline CDR1 and CDR2 sequences are SNHLY and FYNNEI. In DNA form, the CDR3 reads TGTGCCAGCAGTGATTCCGGCAATGAGCAGTTCTTC. Its translation: CASSDSGNEQFF.

The gene calls are TRBV7-2 and TRBJ2-3; D remains ambiguous. Trimming took 5 bases from V and 5 from J, leaving 17 bases between them. This CDR3 region has 15 residues. From germline, CDR1 is SGHTA and CDR2 FQGNSA. The CDR3 here is CASSTVPVSGDTQYF. DNA of the CDR3: TGTGCCAGCAGCACAGTTCCGGTCAGTGGAGATACGCAGTATTTT.

The chain carries TRBV7-9 and TRBJ2-2; D possibly corresponds to TRBD2 (6 bases). V was cut by 1 base and J by 5 bases, with 11 bases left in between. The CDR3 has 15 amino acids. The germline V gene has CDR1 SEHNR and CDR2 FQNEAQ (reference sequence). The CDR3 spells CASSLEAGTTGELFF. The CDR3 DNA sequence: TGTGCCAGCAGCTTAGAAGCGGGCACTACCGGGGAGCTGTTTTTT.

V gene TRBV12-5 combines with J gene TRBJ2-7; TRBD2 might be the D (5 bases). With 7 bases removed from V and 0 bases from J, the gap between germline ends came to 7 bases. Germline CDR1 reads LGHNT; CDR2 reads FRNRAP. There are 12 residues in the CDR3. CDR3 nucleotide sequence: TGTGCTAGTGCCCGGGACTCCTACGAGCAGTACTTC. Translation: CASARDSYEQYF.

V usage is TRBV7-9 and J usage is TRBJ2-1; TRBD2 agrees at 11 bases. The J segment lost 6 bases and the V segment lost 2 bases, leaving 6 bases of the junction unmatched. The CDR3 runs to 16 residues. Germline V gene sequence: CDR1 SEHNR, CDR2 FQNEAQ (reference sequence). The CDR3 DNA reads as TGTGCCAGCAGCTTACTAGCGGGGGGCTATCTCAATGAGCAGTTCTTC. It is translated as CASSLLAGGYLNEQFF.

The chain uses TRBV11-1 and TRBJ2-5, with D perhaps matching TRBD1 or TRBD2 (5 bases each). Germline loops: CDR1 SGHAT, CDR2 FQDESV (reference sequence). V was shortened by 2 bases and J by 2 bases, with 12 bases between the two germline ends. The CDR3 length is 15 residues. DNA for the CDR3: TGTGCCAGCAGCTTACGGGGCGAAAGACAAGAGACCCAGTACTTC. Translation gives CASSLRGERQETQYF.